This record looks at one T cell receptor beta chain sequence and its context. This specimen belongs to a study of T cell responses to AZD1222 COVID-19 vaccine. Sequencing used immunoSEQ multiplex PCR; TCRdb keeps in-frame clones, though not all of them. Of over 120,000 clones in the sample, about 93% were seen once. Looked up from germline, CDR1 is SNHLY and CDR2 is FYNNEI. V lost 8 bases to trimming and J lost 3 bases, with 9 bases between them. This CDR3 is built from 12 residues. The source of this sequence is an adult in good health. Sequenced material: peripheral blood, taken on day 0 of AZD1222 vaccination. The V gene is TRBV2, the J gene TRBJ2-3, with a possible D match to TRBD2 (5 bases). CDR3 nucleotide sequence: TGTGCCAGCGGGAGCGTGACAGATACGCAGTATTTT. This sequence encodes CASGSVTDTQYF.